Listed below are T cell receptor beta chains from one sample, sequenced in a study of CD8+CD57+ T cells in acquired aplastic anemia. MiXCR, applied by TCRdb to the reads, yields one record per CDR3 protein. The sample consists of about 110,000 distinct CDR3 sequences, roughly 50% of them appearing once. Sequencing used sorted CD4+, CD8+, or CD8+CD57+ T cells (not recorded which) from PBMCs. These receptors were taken from a human donor in good health, serving as a control. Each CDR3 is given with its conserved first and last residue. The D gene is left open where the match is weak. Size tells how often a clone was seen (once, few, many) or the class of an expanded clone, and some rows leave it out.

j_gene | abundance | v_gene | d_gene | CDR3nt | CDR3aa
TRBJ1-1 | once | TRBV7-6 | TRBD1 | TGTGCCAGCAGCTTATACATATCCGGGACAGTGAACACTGAAGCTTTCTTT | CASSLYISGTVNTEAFF
TRBJ2-5 | - | TRBV19 | TRBD2 | TGTGCCAGTAGGGGGCGGGGGGGTTCCCAAGAGACCCAGTACTTC | CASRGRGGSQETQYF
TRBJ2-5 | many | TRBV6-5 | - | TGTGCCAGCAGTTACTCGCCCGGCCCCTCGATGGAGACCCAGTACTTC | CASSYSPGPSMETQYF
TRBJ2-7 | - | TRBV2 | - | TGTGCCAGCAGTGATATAGGGACGGGTACCTACGAGCAGTACTTC | CASSDIGTGTYEQYF
TRBJ2-3 | - | TRBV20-1 | TRBD1 | TGCAGTGCCAGACTGGGGACAGGTAGCACAGATACGCAGTATTTT | CSARLGTGSTDTQYF
TRBJ2-4 | - | TRBV30 | TRBD2 | TGTGCCTGGAGTGTACGCGGGGGAGACAAAAACATTCAGTACTTC | CAWSVRGGDKNIQYF
TRBJ2-7 | - | TRBV9 | - | TGTGCCAGCAGCGTAGCTAGCTCCGGAGGCAGCCACTCCTACGAGCAGTACTTC | CASSVASSGGSHSYEQYF
TRBJ2-5 | - | TRBV10-3 | TRBD1 | TGTGCCATCAGTGAGGCCCAGGGGGCACTCCAAGAGACCCAGTACTTC | CAISEAQGALQETQYF
TRBJ2-7 | - | TRBV2 | - | TGTGCCAGCAAACGGACGGAAACCTACGAGCAGTACTTC | CASKRTETYEQYF
TRBJ2-5 | few | TRBV25-1 | - | TGTGCCAGCAGTGGGGGGGGCAGGGGGGACTACAATGAGCAGTACTTC | CASSGGGRGDYNEQYF
TRBJ1-2 | - | TRBV10-2 | TRBD1 | TGCGCCAGCACCGGACAGGGGGCGTGGGATGGCTACACCTTC | CASTGQGAWDGYTF
TRBJ2-2 | few | TRBV10-3 | TRBD1 | TGTGCCAGCAGTTGGACAGGGGGCGCGAACCCGAACACCGGGGAGCTGTTTTTT | CASSWTGGANPNTGELFF
TRBJ1-4 | many | TRBV4-2 | TRBD1 | TGTGCCAGCAGCCAAGATCAGGGACAGCCTAATGAAAAACTGTTTTTT | CASSQDQGQPNEKLFF
TRBJ1-5 | once | TRBV9 | - | TGTGCCAGCAGCGCGGGGGGCTATCAGCCCCAGCATTTT | CASSAGGYQPQHF
TRBJ2-5 | once | TRBV10-3 | TRBD2 | TGTGCCATCAGTGAGCAGGGACTAGCGGGCGAGGAGACCCAGTACTTC | CAISEQGLAGEETQYF
TRBJ1-6 | - | TRBV6-1 | - | TGTGCCAGCAGAGGCGGGGAGTATCGGAATTCACCCCTCCACTTT | CASRGGEYRNSPLHF
TRBJ2-7 | many | TRBV27 | TRBD2 | TGTGCCAGCAGTTTGGCTAGCGGGGGGGCCCACGAGCAGTACTTC | CASSLASGGAHEQYF
TRBJ1-5 | - | TRBV2 | - | TGTGCCAGCAGTGGGGGGAGTGGTCTGAATCAGCCCCAGCATTTT | CASSGGSGLNQPQHF
TRBJ1-5 | - | TRBV24-1 | - | TGTGCCACCAGTGATAGACAGGTACTTCAGCCCCAGCATTTT | CATSDRQVLQPQHF
TRBJ1-5 | once | TRBV7-8 | - | TGTGCCAGCAGCTTCCAGTCTAACCAGCCCCAGCATTTT | CASSFQSNQPQHF
TRBJ2-1 | - | TRBV12-3/TRBV12-4 | - | TGTGCCAGCAGTACCTCCGGGAACAATGAGCAGTTCTTC | CASSTSGNNEQFF
TRBJ2-7 | - | TRBV10-3 | TRBD1 | TGTGCCAGCCTAAATCGACAGGGGCCAGGGTCTAACGAGCAGTACTTC | CASLNRQGPGSNEQYF
TRBJ1-5 | - | TRBV25-1 | - | TGTGCCAGCAGTGGCCTAGGGGACAATCAGCCCCAGCATTTT | CASSGLGDNQPQHF
TRBJ2-3 | - | TRBV10-3 | - | TGTGTCATCAAAGGGGCCCCCACAGATACGCAGTATTTT | CVIKGAPTDTQYF
TRBJ1-4 | - | TRBV5-4 | TRBD1 | TGTGCCAGCAGTATGGACAGGGTGGGTGAAAAACTGTTTTTT | CASSMDRVGEKLFF
TRBJ2-7 | - | TRBV15 | - | TGTGCCACCAGACAGGACGGGACGAGGTATGAGCAGTACTTC | CATRQDGTRYEQYF
TRBJ2-7 | - | TRBV12-3/TRBV12-4 | - | TGTGCCAGCAGCACTGGAACAGCCTACGAGCAGTACTTC | CASSTGTAYEQYF
TRBJ1-3 | many | TRBV4-3 | TRBD1 | TGCGCCAGCAGCCAGGAGACCACAGGGGTCCCTGGAAACACCATATATTTT | CASSQETTGVPGNTIYF
TRBJ1-1 | many | TRBV6-5 | - | TGTGCCAGCAGTTACTCGGCGGGAAACACTGAAGCTTTCTTT | CASSYSAGNTEAFF
TRBJ1-1 | many | TRBV4-3 | - | TGCGCCAGCGGACTTTTTGGCACTGAAGCTTTCTTT | CASGLFGTEAFF
TRBJ2-3 | few | TRBV2 | TRBD1 | TGTGCCAGCGCCAGGGGGATCACAGATACGCAGTATTTT | CASARGITDTQYF
TRBJ2-1 | few | TRBV11-2 | - | TGTGCCAGCAGTCGAGGCAATTACAATGAGCAGTTCTTC | CASSRGNYNEQFF